This T cell receptor (beta chain) was captured in a study of radiation and T cells in renal cell carcinoma. General study findings and limits: Compared with controls, irradiated tumors had more, larger dominant CDR3 motifs. Compared with controls, irradiated tumors showed greater TCR clonality. Intratumoral heterogeneity was not captured in these roughly 1 g regions.

The treatment denotes: treatment-naive control, cytoreductive nephrectomy. Controls included a handful of female and about a dozen male donors, resected 2011 to 2014. A word on this clone: Its antigen remains unknown.

The data were produced by immunoSEQ multiplex PCR, yet TCRdb's version contains in-frame clones alone and is incomplete. The sample carries about 15,000 clones, around two thirds recorded once. The CDR3 extends over 14 amino acids. The germline V gene encodes CDR1 LNHDA and CDR2 SQIVND (reference sequence). J lost 0 bases, V lost 6 bases, and 1 base had no gene match. Sample: tumor tissue, taken from a patient whose treatment was nephrectomy without radiotherapy. This clonotype was sampled from a man in his sixties with renal cell carcinoma. This chain connects TRBV19 to TRBJ2-1; 8 bases agree with TRBD2. CDR3 amino acids: CASRSGGSYNEQFF. The CDR3 bases are TGTGCCAGTAGGAGCGGGGGCTCCTACAATGAGCAGTTCTTC.